The 22 T cell receptor beta chains below were found in one sample sequenced in a study of identical twins. From the 5' RACE reads, TCRdb called clonotypes with MiXCR, one entry per CDR3 protein. The data hold fewer than 550,000 distinct CDR3 sequences, with 12% to 15% observed a single time. These data were also filed under a second study, of yellow fever vaccine responses in identical twins.

Material for sequencing was CD4+ T cells sorted from blood. The receptors stem from a young woman in good health.

This rearrangement joins TRBV28 to TRBJ2-4, with D perhaps matching TRBD1 (5 bases). V lost 3 bases and J lost 3, with 9 bases in between. Germline CDR1 reads MDHEN; CDR2 reads SYDVKM. CDR3 length equals 14 residues. Here the CDR3 reads CASSFQGNKNIQYF. CDR3 nucleotide sequence: TGTGCCAGCAGTTTCCAGGGTAACAAAAACATTCAGTACTTC.

The CDR3 loop is CASSLQGAAGANVLTF. CDR3 nucleotide sequence: TGTGCCAGCAGTTTACAGGGGGCCGCTGGGGCCAACGTCCTGACTTTC. The V gene is TRBV27, the J gene TRBJ2-6; 8 positions agree with TRBD1. V lost 2 bases to trimming and J lost 2 bases; unmatched junction nucleotides: 2. Germline V gene sequence: CDR1 MNHEY, CDR2 SMNVEV (reference sequence). This CDR3 is 16 amino acids long.

This clonotype showed up just a few times. Here the CDR3 reads CASSWDRGREKLFF. DNA for the CDR3: TGTGCCAGCAGTTGGGACAGGGGGCGCGAAAAACTGTTTTTT. This sequence joins TRBV7-9 and TRBJ1-4; 12 bases line up with TRBD1. CDR3 length equals 14 residues. Germline assignment: CDR1 SEHNR and CDR2 FQNEAQ (reference sequence). With 6 bases clipped from V and 8 bases from J, the junction kept 4 bases outside the gene matches.

This clonotype has a handful of counts. The chain uses TRBV24-1 and TRBJ2-3; D may match TRBD1 or TRBD2 (6 bases each). Per germline, CDR1 KGHDR and CDR2 SFDVKD. V gave up 8 bases and J gave up 2 bases, with 13 bases separating them. The CDR3 contains 14 residues. CDR3: CATTRGPNTDTQYF. The CDR3 coding sequence is TGTGCCACCACTCGGGGGCCAAACACAGATACGCAGTATTTT.

This clonotype showed up just a few times. The genes are TRBV7-9 and TRBJ1-4, with a tentative D call TRBD1 (5 bases). Trimming cost V 5 bases and J 13 bases, with 11 bases left between them. CDR3 length: 11 residues. Germline CDR1 is SEHNR and CDR2 is FQNEAQ (reference sequence). CDR3 coding DNA: TGTGCCAGCAGCCCCGGGACTGGACTGTTTTTT. Its translation is CASSPGTGLFF.

This clonotype turned up a few times. V is TRBV14 and J is TRBJ2-7; TRBD2 matches at 7 bases. V was clipped by 0 bases and J by 9 bases; unmatched bases: 11. Per the germline V gene, CDR1 is SGHDN and CDR2 is FVKESK. The CDR3 runs to 15 residues. CDR3 residues: CASSQEGRREYGQYF. CDR3 DNA: TGTGCCAGCAGCCAAGAAGGTCGGCGGGAGTATGGGCAGTACTTC. Using reference TRBV14 and TRBJ2-7 for the parts outside the CDR3, the full variable domain is EAGVTQFPSHSVIEKGQTVTLRCDPISGHDNLYWYRRVMGKEIKFLLHFVKESKQDESGMPNNRFLAERTGGTYSTLKVQPAELEDSGVYFCASSQEGRREYGQYFGPGTRLTVT.

This clonotype appeared a few times. The rearrangement uses TRBV12-3 or TRBV12-4 and TRBJ1-4; 11 positions match TRBD1. V gave up 6 bases and J gave up 7 bases; unmatched junction bases: 7. The CDR3 extends over 15 amino acids. CDR3 amino acids: CASRYGQGASEKLFF. The CDR3 coding sequence is TGTGCCAGCAGATACGGACAGGGGGCTAGTGAAAAACTGTTTTTT.

The rearrangement links TRBV20-1 to TRBJ2-1; unclear D gene. Germline assignment: CDR1 DFQATT and CDR2 SNEGSKA (reference sequence). V lost 4 bases and J lost 0, with 13 bases in between. The CDR3 has 15 residues. For the CDR3, the DNA is TGCAGTGCTAACTCTCCCAGCAACTCCTACAATGAGCAGTTCTTC. Its translation: CSANSPSNSYNEQFF.

V usage is TRBV29-1 and J usage is TRBJ2-5; tentative D call: TRBD2 (6 bases). This CDR3 is 12 amino acids long. Trimming took off 7 bases at V and 5 bases at J, with 14 bases between the two ends. Germline V gene data show CDR1 as SQVTM and CDR2 as ANQGSEA. The CDR3 protein is CSGGPSVETQYF. CDR3 in DNA: TGCAGCGGGGGACCTAGCGTGGAGACCCAGTACTTC.

This clonotype was seen only a few times. CDR3 amino acids: CASSQLKDTGEQFF. CDR3 nucleotide sequence: TGTGCCAGCAGCCAATTGAAGGATACGGGTGAGCAGTTCTTC. V gene TRBV14 combines with J gene TRBJ2-1; D gene unclear. The CDR3 loop spans 14 amino acids. Trimming stripped 2 bases from V and 9 bases from J, with 14 bases between. Germline-derived CDR1 and CDR2 are SGHDN and FVKESK.

This clonotype has more than one count but fewer than ten. V and J are TRBV6-5 and TRBJ1-5; tentative D call: TRBD1 (5 bases). CDR1 and CDR2 (germline): MNHEY, SVGAGI. This CDR3 contains 13 residues. V lost 8 bases to trimming and J lost 6 bases, with 14 bases between them. The DNA of the CDR3 is TGTGCCAGCGAGATTATTCAGGGTCAGCCCCAGCATTTT. This sequence encodes CASEIIQGQPQHF.

This clonotype showed up many times. The V call is TRBV20-1, the J call TRBJ1-1, with D hard to call. CDR1 and CDR2 (germline): DFQATT, SNEGSKA (reference sequence). The CDR3 covers 13 residues. V was pared by 3 bases and J by 3 bases, with 11 bases between. CDR3 sequence: CSASILRDTEAFF. For the CDR3, the DNA is TGCAGTGCTAGTATACTGAGGGACACTGAAGCTTTCTTT.

This clonotype was recorded a few times. The rearrangement links TRBV2 to TRBJ2-1; D not resolved. Germline lookup yields CDR1 SNHLY and CDR2 FYNNEI. V lost 7 bases, J lost 6 bases, and 7 bases lay in between. The CDR3 totals 11 residues. The DNA for the CDR3 is TGTGCCAGCACCGATATCAATGAGCAGTTCTTC. It specifies CASTDINEQFF.

The rearrangement joins TRBV12-3 or TRBV12-4 to TRBJ2-7; D not certain. The ends were cut back, 4 bases at V and 6 bases at J, with 13 bases in the middle. The CDR3 contains 13 residues. The CDR3 region is CASSSLEGGEQYF. CDR3 in DNA: TGTGCCAGCAGTTCTCTTGAAGGCGGCGAGCAGTACTTC.

This clonotype was seen at least ten times. The CDR3 here is CASSKSSLRPSPFNGGNEQFF. As DNA, the CDR3 is TGTGCCAGCAGCAAAAGCTCCCTCCGGCCCTCCCCATTCAACGGAGGGAATGAGCAGTTCTTC. The rearrangement joins TRBV21-1 to TRBJ2-1; TRBD2 is taken as the D call from the table, unchecked against the DNA. TRBV21-1 counts as a pseudogene. There are 21 residues in the CDR3.

The sample holds many counts of this clonotype. The rearrangement joins TRBV6-2 or TRBV6-3 to TRBJ2-1; the match to TRBD2 covers 12 bases. Per the germline V gene, CDR1 is MNHEY and CDR2 is SVGEGT. The junction had 10 bases not matched to a gene; V was cut back by 6 bases and J by 10 bases. This CDR3 spans 15 amino acids. CDR3 bases: TGTGCCAGCAGCCAGACTAGCGGGAGTTTGGGGGAGCAGTTCTTC. It specifies CASSQTSGSLGEQFF.

This clonotype was counted a few times. J is TRBJ2-1 and V is TRBV10-3; 13 positions agree with TRBD2. CDR1 and CDR2 from the germline V gene are ENHRY and SYGVKD. J gave up 9 bases and V 4 bases, and 12 bases lay outside the gene matches. This CDR3 has 17 residues. As DNA, the CDR3 is TGTGCCATCAGTGGTTGGACTAGCGGGAGTACAATGCTTGAGCAGTTCTTC. Protein: CAISGWTSGSTMLEQFF.

The CDR3 bases are TGCGCCAGCAGCCGCGGTAGGGACTCGAACACTGAAGCTTTCTTT. Translating gives CASSRGRDSNTEAFF. The gene calls are TRBV5-1 and TRBJ1-1, with D maybe TRBD1 (5 bases). The CDR3 has 15 residues. Germline CDR1 is SGHRS and CDR2 is YFSETQ. Between the trimmed V and J ends, which lost 4 bases and 1 base, there was a span of 14 bases.

The genes are TRBV20-1 and TRBJ1-2; D unclear. There are 16 residues in the CDR3. Trimming removed 3 bases from V and 3 bases from J, with 20 bases in between. Germline CDR1 is DFQATT and CDR2 is SNEGSKA (reference sequence). The CDR3: CSARATDRPGYYGYTF. The CDR3 DNA sequence: TGCAGTGCTAGGGCCACGGACCGACCAGGATACTATGGCTACACCTTC.

This clonotype was picked up a small number of times. The chain has TRBV19 and TRBJ1-1, with D maybe TRBD1 (5 bases). Trimming removed 3 bases from V and 6 bases from J, with 11 bases in between. The CDR3 consists of 13 residues. Per germline, CDR1 LNHDA and CDR2 SQIVND (reference sequence). The chain's CDR3 is CASSMPKGSEAFF. The CDR3 DNA reads TGTGCCAGTAGTATGCCCAAGGGGTCTGAAGCTTTCTTT.

Only a few counts were recorded for this clonotype. The gene calls are TRBV10-3 and TRBJ1-1; tentatively, D is TRBD1 (6 bases). Germline V gene data show CDR1 as ENHRY and CDR2 as SYGVKD. The CDR3 has 12 residues. V lost 10 bases and J lost 1, with 10 bases in between. This chain's CDR3 is CATGQKNTEAFF. For the CDR3, the DNA is TGTGCCACCGGACAGAAGAACACTGAAGCTTTCTTT.

This clonotype was observed many times. This chain connects TRBV28 to TRBJ2-1, with TRBD2 matching over 11 bases. The germline gives CDR1 MDHEN, CDR2 SYDVKM. CDR3 size: 16 residues. V lost 3 bases, J lost 0 bases, and 1 base stayed unmatched. This chain's CDR3 is CASSLTSGNSYNEQFF. The CDR3 bases are TGTGCCAGCAGTTTGACTAGCGGGAACTCCTACAATGAGCAGTTCTTC.